The clone carrying this T cell receptor beta chain occurred many times. The antigen remains undetermined. The CDR3 end lies 3 residues beyond the end of the read and is filled in from the germline J gene. Most patients and controls had Caucasian heritage. Trimming left V 0 bases short and J 0 bases short, with 9 bases between. CDR1 LGHNA and CDR2 YNFKEQ come from the germline V gene. The CDR3 is made up of 16 amino acids. This record comes from a study of T cell clonality in common variable immunodeficiency. Study-level findings and limits: Links between repertoire features and CVID complications were heterogeneity-limited. Shared TCRbeta clones were fewer between CVID subjects than controls.

Method: immunoSEQ multiplex PCR; TCRdb's copy keeps in-frame clones and lacks some. The sample is made up of over 30,000 clones, none counted only once. This receptor was taken from a person aged 18 to 75 in good health. V is TRBV4-2 and J is TRBJ1-3; D is possibly TRBD1 (6 bases). Sequenced: peripheral blood mononuclear cells. CDR3 bases read: TGTGCCAGCAGCCAAGACCCCAGGGGCTCTGGAAACACC. It is translated as CASSQDPRGSGNT. The complete CDR3 sequence is CASSQDPRGSGNTIYF.